This T cell receptor beta chain was captured by sequencing in a study of naive and memory T cell subsets. Whole-study results and caveats: Gini index rose across naive, CM, EM and EMRA in CD4 and CD8.

Germline CDR1 and CDR2: SQVTM and ANQGSEA. CDR3 length equals 14 residues. The J segment lost 13 bases and the V segment lost 7 bases, leaving 18 bases of the junction unmatched. From the second PCR step, alpha and beta chains were amplified apart. Overnight CMV lysate stimulation of fresh PBMCs defined donor CMV status by CD4+ IFNgamma. CD45RA-CD27- cells were effector memory; CD45RA+CD27- cells were EMRA. Both TRBC1 and TRBC2 were covered by a beta constant-region primer of two equimolar oligonucleotides. TCRdb recomputed calls from the UMI-ligation and nested PCR reads with MiXCR, one row per CDR3 protein. The sample contains around 40,000 distinct CDR3 sequences, about an eighth of which appear only once. This clonotype was counted between two and nine times. The antigen is not known.

This sequence joins TRBV29-1 and TRBJ1-4, with TRBD1 identical over 7 bases. Sequencing was performed on effector memory CD4+ T cells from blood. Subset described: effector memory, CD45RA- CD27-. The clonotype was recovered from a human donor in good health. CDR3 amino acids: CSARRDSPSSGLFF. In nucleotides, the CDR3 is TGCAGCGCCCGGAGGGACAGCCCATCCTCCGGACTGTTTTTT.